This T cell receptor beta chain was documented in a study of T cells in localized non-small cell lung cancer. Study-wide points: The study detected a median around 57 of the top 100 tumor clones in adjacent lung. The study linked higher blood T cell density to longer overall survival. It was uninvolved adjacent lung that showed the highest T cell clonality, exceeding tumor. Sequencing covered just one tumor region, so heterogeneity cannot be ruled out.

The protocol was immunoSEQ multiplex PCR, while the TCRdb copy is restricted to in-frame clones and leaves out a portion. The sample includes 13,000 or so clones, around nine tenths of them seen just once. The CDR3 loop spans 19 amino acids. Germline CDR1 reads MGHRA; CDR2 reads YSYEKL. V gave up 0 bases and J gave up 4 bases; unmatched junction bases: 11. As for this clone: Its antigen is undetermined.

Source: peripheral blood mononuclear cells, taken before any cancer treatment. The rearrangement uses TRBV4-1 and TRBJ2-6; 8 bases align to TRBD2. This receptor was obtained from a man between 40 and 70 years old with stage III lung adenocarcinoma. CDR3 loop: CASSQDRAAGAAGANVLTF. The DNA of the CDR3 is TGCGCCAGCAGCCAAGATCGGGCAGCGGGAGCGGCAGGGGCCAACGTCCTGACTTTC.